This T cell receptor (beta chain) was sequenced for a study of T cell clonality in common variable immunodeficiency. Germline V gene data show CDR1 as ENHRY and CDR2 as SYGVKD. The junction had 10 bases not matched to a gene; V was cut back by 8 bases and J by 5 bases. This CDR3 region has 14 residues. Equal genomic DNA amounts from CVID and control samples were sequenced. Sequencing used immunoSEQ multiplex PCR; TCRdb keeps in-frame clones, though not all of them. In total the sample includes around 32,000 clones, none of them seen once. Study-wide results and limits: Fewer deletions and N-nucleotide insertions were reportedly seen in common variable immunodeficiency TCR beta sequences.

This clone occurred many times. Its antigen is unidentified. With the read ending 3 residues before the CDR3 end, the germline J gene is used to fill in that end. Diagnosis required reduced IgG, IgA and/or IgM with specific antibody deficiency. For at least one year, all CVID subjects received replacement immunoglobulin. No CVID subject was ill or on immunomodulatory drugs when sampled. J is TRBJ2-5 and V is TRBV10-3; 8 bases fit TRBD2. Sequenced material: peripheral blood mononuclear cells. The TCR was taken from a human donor with common variable immunodeficiency. CDR3 protein: CAISSSGGEETQYF. The CDR3 DNA, read in part, is TGTGCCATCTCGTCTTCGGGGGGGGAGGAGACC.